This T cell receptor (beta chain) came from a study of T cells expressing NK-cell markers. Following a re-call of the 5' RACE reads, TCRdb has one entry per CDR3 protein and lacks DNA. The sample holds approximately 440,000 distinct CDR3 sequences. The CDR3 runs 14 residues. Germline CDR1 is SNHLY and CDR2 is FYNNEI. The sequence was collected from a woman aged 45 to 65 in good health. The chain is built from TRBV2 and TRBJ1-2; lacking DNA, the TRBD1 call made by TCRdb goes unchecked. Sequencing input: blood T cells: a sorted CD56 or NKG2C T cell subset, CD4+ or CD8+ T cells, or bulk PBMC T cells (not recorded which). The CDR3 loop reads CASSLGQGTYGYTF. Looking up the rest from reference TRBV2 and TRBJ1-2 gives the full variable domain: EPEVTQTPSHQVTQMGQEVILRCVPISNHLYFYWYRQILGQKVEFLVSFYNNEISEKSEIFDDQFSVERPDGSNFTLKIRSTKLEDSAMYFCASSLGQGTYGYTFGSGTRLTVV.